Reported below is one T cell receptor (beta chain). Libraries were prepared by immunoSEQ multiplex PCR; TCRdb keeps only in-frame clonotypes and omits some of them. Of fewer than 45,000 clones in the sample, 80% to 95% were seen once. This sample is part of a study of T cell changes during pregnancy in multiple sclerosis. The CDR3 covers 17 residues. Germline assignment: CDR1 MDHEN and CDR2 SYDVKM. Unmatched junction bases numbered 12, after V lost 5 bases and J lost 3 bases. This chain uses TRBV28 with TRBJ2-2, with 7 bases aligning to TRBD2. The sequence was obtained from a female donor with multiple sclerosis, enrolled in a pregnancy study. Sequences were derived from CD4+ T cells from peripheral blood mononuclear cells, sampled in the first trimester of pregnancy. CDR3 residues: CASSHLLGGGYTGELFF. The CDR3 nucleotides read TGTGCCAGCAGTCACCTCCTTGGGGGAGGGTACACCGGGGAGCTGTTTTTT.